These 4 T cell receptor beta chains share one sample of origin, sequenced in a study of cytomegalovirus exposure and HLA in healthy donors. PCR involved 60 Vbeta and 13 Jbeta primers. This table comes from immunoSEQ multiplex PCR, and its TCRdb copy is limited to in-frame clones, with some not included. The profile shows approximately 160,000 clones, about 76% of them singletons. The sample comprised PBMCs. These receptors were taken from a woman aged 40 to 50 in good health and CMV-seropositive.

This clone was recorded once. The gene calls are TRBV13 and TRBJ1-2; 8 bases align to TRBD1. Germline CDR1 is PRHDT and CDR2 is FYEKMQ (reference sequence). This CDR3 region has 17 residues. V shed 6 bases, J shed 2 bases, and the junction held 14 bases outside the gene matches. CDR3 loop: CASSPTTGTGANYGYTF. Here the CDR3 DNA reads TGTGCCAGCAGTCCTACGACCGGGACAGGAGCAAACTATGGCTACACCTTC.

The chain joins TRBV19 to TRBJ2-7; 7 nucleotides match TRBD1. Germline V lookup: CDR1 LNHDA, CDR2 SQIVND (reference sequence). V shed 4 bases and J 9 bases; nucleotides not matched to a gene: 9. The CDR3 runs 13 residues. CDR3 sequence: CASSTQTGKGQYF. CDR3 sequence (DNA): TGTGCCAGTAGTACCCAGACAGGGAAGGGGCAGTACTTC.

The rearrangement joins TRBV30 to TRBJ1-1, with a weak D call TRBD1 (5 bases). CDR1 is GTSNPN, CDR2 SVGIG, per germline (reference sequence). This CDR3 contains 12 residues. Trimming took 6 bases from V and 4 from J, leaving 12 bases between them. CDR3 amino acids: CACQGQATEAFF. The DNA of the CDR3 is TGTGCCTGTCAGGGCCAGGCCACTGAAGCTTTCTTT.

The V and J genes are TRBV5-1 and TRBJ2-3, with D maybe TRBD2 (5 bases). V lost 4 bases to trimming and J lost 3 bases, with 12 bases between them. CDR3 length: 14 amino acids. CDR1 is SGHRS and CDR2 is YFSETQ in the germline V gene. The CDR3 is CASSLGEVTDTQYF. In DNA, the CDR3 is TGCGCCAGCAGCCTGGGAGAGGTTACAGATACGCAGTATTTT.